The following is a T cell receptor beta chain sequence with its context. The record originates from a study of T-cell reconstitution after alpha-beta-depleted transplantation in children. Unique molecular identifiers tagged the TCRbeta library. TCRdb used MiXCR to reprocess the PCR reads, holding one entry per CDR3 protein. The sample gives fewer than 700,000 distinct CDR3 sequences, roughly 23% of which show up once; roughly 14% is in the top ten. The sequence derives from a boy younger than two who had a stem cell transplant for acute myeloid leukemia, so the T cells may come from the graft donor. The sequenced sample was PBMCs, mostly from graft donor cells, obtained 360 days after TCRalphabeta/CD19-depleted stem cell transplant.

The CDR3: CASSDPGDLWNEQFF. The CDR3 DNA reads as TGTGCCAGCAGTGACCCCGGGGACCTATGGAATGAGCAGTTCTTC. This rearrangement joins TRBV6-1 to TRBJ2-1; D could derive from TRBD1 or TRBD2 (5 bases each). V shed 3 bases and J shed 7 bases, with 16 bases lying between them. The germline CDR1 and CDR2 sequences are MNHNS and SASEGT. This CDR3 is built from 15 residues.